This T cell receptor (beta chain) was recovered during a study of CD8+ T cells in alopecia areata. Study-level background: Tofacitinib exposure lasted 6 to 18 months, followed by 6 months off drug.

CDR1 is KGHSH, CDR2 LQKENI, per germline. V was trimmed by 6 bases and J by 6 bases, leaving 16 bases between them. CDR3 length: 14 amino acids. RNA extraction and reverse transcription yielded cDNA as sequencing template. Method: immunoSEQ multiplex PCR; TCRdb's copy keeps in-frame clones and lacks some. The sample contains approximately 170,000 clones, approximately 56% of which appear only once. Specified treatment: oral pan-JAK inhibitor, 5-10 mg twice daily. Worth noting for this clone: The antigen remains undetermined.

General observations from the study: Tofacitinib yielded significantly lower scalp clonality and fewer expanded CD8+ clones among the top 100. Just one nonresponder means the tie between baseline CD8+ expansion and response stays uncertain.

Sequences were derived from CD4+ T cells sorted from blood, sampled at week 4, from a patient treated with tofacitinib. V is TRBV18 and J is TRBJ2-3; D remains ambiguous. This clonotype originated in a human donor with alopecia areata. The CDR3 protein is CASSRRGAEDTQYF. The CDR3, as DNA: TGTGCCAGCTCCAGACGAGGCGCGGAGGATACGCAGTATTTT.